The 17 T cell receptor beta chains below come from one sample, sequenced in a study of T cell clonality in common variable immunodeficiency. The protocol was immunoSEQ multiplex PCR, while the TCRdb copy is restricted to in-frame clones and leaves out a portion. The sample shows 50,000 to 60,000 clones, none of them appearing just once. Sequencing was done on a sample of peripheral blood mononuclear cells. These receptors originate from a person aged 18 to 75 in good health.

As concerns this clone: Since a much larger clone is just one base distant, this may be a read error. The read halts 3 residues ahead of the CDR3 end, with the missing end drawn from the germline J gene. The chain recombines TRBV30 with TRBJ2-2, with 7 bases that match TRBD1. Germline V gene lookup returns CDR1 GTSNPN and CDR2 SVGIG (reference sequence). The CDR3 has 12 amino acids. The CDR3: CALNGQGEKLFF. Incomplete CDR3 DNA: TGTGCCCTAAACGGGCAGGGGGAAAAG. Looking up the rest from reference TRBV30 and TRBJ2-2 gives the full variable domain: SQTIHQWPATLVQPVGSPLSLECTVEGTSNPNLYWYRQAAGRGLQLLFYSVGIGQISSEVPQNLSASRPQDRQFILSSKKLLLSDSGFYLCALNGQGEKLFFGEGSRLTVL.

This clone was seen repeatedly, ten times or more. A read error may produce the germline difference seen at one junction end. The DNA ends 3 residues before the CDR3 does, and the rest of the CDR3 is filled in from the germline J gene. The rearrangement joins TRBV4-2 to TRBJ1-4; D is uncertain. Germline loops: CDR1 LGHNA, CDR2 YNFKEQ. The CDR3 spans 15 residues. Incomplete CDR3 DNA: TGCGCCAGCAGCCAAGACGAGAGGGTAGGCGAAAAA. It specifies CASSQDERVGEK. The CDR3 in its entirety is CASSQDERVGEKLFF.

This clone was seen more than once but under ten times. The sequenced CDR3 bases are TGTGCCAGCAGCCCGGGACTAGCGGGGGGGATTCGCTACAATGAG. It codes for CASSPGLAGGIRYNE. The full CDR3 reads CASSPGLAGGIRYNEQFF. The chain recombines TRBV16 with TRBJ2-1; 16 bases map to TRBD2. The read stops 3 residues short of the end of the CDR3; the missing end is completed from the germline J gene. This CDR3 has 18 amino acids. Germline V gene sequence: CDR1 KGHSY, CDR2 FQNENV. Losses at the gene ends were 4 bases for V and 3 bases for J; bases not matched to a gene: 6.

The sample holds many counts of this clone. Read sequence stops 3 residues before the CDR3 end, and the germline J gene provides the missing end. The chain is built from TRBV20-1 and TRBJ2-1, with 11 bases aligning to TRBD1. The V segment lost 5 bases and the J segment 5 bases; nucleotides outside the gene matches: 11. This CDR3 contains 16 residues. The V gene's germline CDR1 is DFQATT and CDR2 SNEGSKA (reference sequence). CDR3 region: CSAEGQGAGWNNEQFF. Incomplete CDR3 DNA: TGCAGTGCTGAAGGACAGGGGGCGGGCTGGAACAATGAG.

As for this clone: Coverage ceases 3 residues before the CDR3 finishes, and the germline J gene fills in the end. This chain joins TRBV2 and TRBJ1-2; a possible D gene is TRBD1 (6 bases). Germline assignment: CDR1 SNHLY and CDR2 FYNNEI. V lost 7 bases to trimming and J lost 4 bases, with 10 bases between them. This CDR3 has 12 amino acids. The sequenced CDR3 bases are TGTGCCAGCATACAGGGCTTCTATGGC. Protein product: CASIQGFYG. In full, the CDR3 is CASIQGFYGYTF.

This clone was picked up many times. The CDR3 bases that were read are TGTGCCAGCAGCTTGGAGGGACAGTTAGACATT. Amino acids: CASSLEGQLDI. Given in full, the CDR3 is CASSLEGQLDIQYF. V usage is TRBV7-2 and J usage is TRBJ2-4, with a tentative D call TRBD1 (7 bases). The read ends 3 residues early relative to the CDR3; the germline J gene fills the gap. The germline CDR1 and CDR2 sequences are SGHTA and FQGNSA. Trimming took 3 bases from V and 8 from J, leaving 14 bases between them. CDR3 length: 14 residues.

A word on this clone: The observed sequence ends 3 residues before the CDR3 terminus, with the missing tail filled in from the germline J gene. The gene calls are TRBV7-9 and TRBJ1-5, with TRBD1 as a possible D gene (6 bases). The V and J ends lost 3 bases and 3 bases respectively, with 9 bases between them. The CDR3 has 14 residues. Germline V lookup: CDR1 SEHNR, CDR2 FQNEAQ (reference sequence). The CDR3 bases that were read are TGTGCCAGCAGCTTGGGGGCAACCAATCAGCCC. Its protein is CASSLGATNQP. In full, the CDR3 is CASSLGATNQPQHF.

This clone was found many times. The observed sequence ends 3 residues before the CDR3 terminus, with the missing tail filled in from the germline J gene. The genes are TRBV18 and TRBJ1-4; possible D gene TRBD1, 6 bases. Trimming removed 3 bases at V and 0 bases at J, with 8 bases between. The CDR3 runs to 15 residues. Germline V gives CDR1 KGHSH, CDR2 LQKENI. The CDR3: CASSPPGATNEKLFF. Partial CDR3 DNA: TGTGCCAGCTCACCTCCAGGGGCAACTAATGAAAAA.

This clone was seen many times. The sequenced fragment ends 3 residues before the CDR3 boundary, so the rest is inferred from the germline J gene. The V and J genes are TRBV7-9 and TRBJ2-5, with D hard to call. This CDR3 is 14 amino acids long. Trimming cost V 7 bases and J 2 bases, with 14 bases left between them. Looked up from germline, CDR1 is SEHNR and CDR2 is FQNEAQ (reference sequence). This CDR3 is CASNPDWIQETQYF. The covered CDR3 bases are TGTGCCAGCAATCCCGACTGGATACAAGAGACC.

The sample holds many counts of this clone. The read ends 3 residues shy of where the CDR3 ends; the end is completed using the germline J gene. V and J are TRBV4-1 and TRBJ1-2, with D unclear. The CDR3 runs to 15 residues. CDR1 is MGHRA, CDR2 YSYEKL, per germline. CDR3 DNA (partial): TGCGCCAGCAGCCAAGATCTCGGGGTTTCGCGCGGC. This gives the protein CASSQDLGVSRG. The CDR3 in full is CASSQDLGVSRGYTF.

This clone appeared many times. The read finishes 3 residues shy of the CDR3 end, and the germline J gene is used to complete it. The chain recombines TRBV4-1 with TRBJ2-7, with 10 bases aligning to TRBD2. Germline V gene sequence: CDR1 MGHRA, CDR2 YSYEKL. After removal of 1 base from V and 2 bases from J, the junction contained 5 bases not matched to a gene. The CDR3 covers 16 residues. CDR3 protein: CASSQAPSGGTYEQYF. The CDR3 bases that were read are TGCGCCAGCAGCCAAGCCCCTAGCGGGGGTACCTACGAG.

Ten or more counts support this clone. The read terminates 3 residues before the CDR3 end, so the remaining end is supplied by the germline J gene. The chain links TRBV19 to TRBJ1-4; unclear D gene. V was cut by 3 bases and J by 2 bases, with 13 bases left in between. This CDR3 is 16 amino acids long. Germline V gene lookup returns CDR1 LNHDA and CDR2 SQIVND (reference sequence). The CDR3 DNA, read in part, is TGTGCCAGTAGTATCTACAGAGAAGGGACTAATGAAAAA. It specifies CASSIYREGTNEK. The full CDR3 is CASSIYREGTNEKLFF.

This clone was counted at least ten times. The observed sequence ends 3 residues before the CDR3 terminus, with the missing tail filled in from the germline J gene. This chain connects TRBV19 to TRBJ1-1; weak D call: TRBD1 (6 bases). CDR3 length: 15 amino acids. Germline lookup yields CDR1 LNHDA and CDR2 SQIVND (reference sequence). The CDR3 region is CASSIARTVLDFAFF. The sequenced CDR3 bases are TGTGCCAGTAGTATAGCTAGGACAGTCCTCGACTTT.

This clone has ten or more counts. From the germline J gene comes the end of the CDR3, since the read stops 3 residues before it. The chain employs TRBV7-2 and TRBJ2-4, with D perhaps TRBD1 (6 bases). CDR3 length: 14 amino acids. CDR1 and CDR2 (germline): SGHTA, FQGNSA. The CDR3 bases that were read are TGTGCCAGCAGCTTAGTATCAGGGGAACTAACT. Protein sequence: CASSLVSGELT. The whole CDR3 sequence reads CASSLVSGELTQYF.

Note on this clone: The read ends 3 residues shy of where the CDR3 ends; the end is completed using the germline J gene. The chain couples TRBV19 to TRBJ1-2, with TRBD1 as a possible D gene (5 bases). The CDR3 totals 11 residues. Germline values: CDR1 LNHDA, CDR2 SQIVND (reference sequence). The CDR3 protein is CASSMTDTYTF. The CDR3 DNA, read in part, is TGTGCCAGTAGTATGACAGATACC.

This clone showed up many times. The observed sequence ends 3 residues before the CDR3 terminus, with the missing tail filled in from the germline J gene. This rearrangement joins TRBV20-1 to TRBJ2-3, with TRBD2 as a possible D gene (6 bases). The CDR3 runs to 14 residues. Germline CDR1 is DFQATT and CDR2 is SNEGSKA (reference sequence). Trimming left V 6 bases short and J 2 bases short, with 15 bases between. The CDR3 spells CSALSGSLTDTQYF. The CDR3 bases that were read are TGCAGTGCACTGAGCGGGTCTCTCACAGATACG.

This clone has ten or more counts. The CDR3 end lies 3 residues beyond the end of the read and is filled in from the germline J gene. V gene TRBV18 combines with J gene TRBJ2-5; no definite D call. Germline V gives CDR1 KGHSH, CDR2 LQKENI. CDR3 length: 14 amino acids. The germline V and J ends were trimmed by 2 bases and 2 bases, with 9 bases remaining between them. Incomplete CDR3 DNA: TGTGCCAGCTCACCAGTCTCAGGACAAGAGACC. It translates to CASSPVSGQET. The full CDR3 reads CASSPVSGQETQYF.